What follows are 20 T cell receptor beta chains derived from one specimen sequenced in a study of shared clonotypes between healthy human individuals. The table came from immunoSEQ multiplex PCR; TCRdb's copy has only in-frame clones and leaves some out. The sample includes about 770,000 clones, roughly 72% seen only once; the top ten take approximately 2%. The sequenced sample consisted of memory CD4+ T cells sorted from blood. Documented subset: CD45RA-negative fraction. Every receptor here comes from a woman between 25 and 40 years old in good health.

The V and J genes are TRBV5-1 and TRBJ1-4; D uncertain. The CDR3 contains 15 residues. Germline CDR1 SGHRS, CDR2 YFSETQ. V was clipped by 4 bases and J by 1 base, with 11 bases between them. In nucleotides, the CDR3 is TGCGCCAGCAGCCGCTCCGGGATAACTAATGAAAAACTGTTTTTT. This encodes CASSRSGITNEKLFF.

V is TRBV7-2 and J is TRBJ2-1; TRBD1 matches 8 bases. Per germline, CDR1 SGHTA and CDR2 FQGNSA. This CDR3 contains 15 residues. The J segment lost 8 bases and the V segment lost 1 base, leaving 7 bases of the junction unmatched. CDR3 sequence (DNA): TGTGCCAGCAGCTTAGGGCGGACAGGGATCTATGAGCAGTTCTTC. Translation: CASSLGRTGIYEQFF.

The rearrangement joins TRBV5-4 to TRBJ1-2; no firm D call. The CDR3 spans 14 residues. Trimming took off 4 bases at V and 4 bases at J, with 14 bases between the two ends. The germline gives CDR1 SGHNT, CDR2 YYREEE (reference sequence). CDR3 in DNA: TGTGCCAGCAGCGCGGCATCTCAGAGCTATGGCTACACCTTC. Residues: CASSAASQSYGYTF.

CDR3: CASSDRNTEAFF. For the CDR3, the DNA is TGTGCCAGCAGTGATAGGAACACTGAAGCTTTCTTT. The genes are TRBV25-1 and TRBJ1-1; D is ambiguous. Trimming left V 3 bases short and J 1 base short, with 3 bases between. Germline-derived CDR1 and CDR2 are MGHDK and SYGVNS. The CDR3 extends over 12 amino acids. Variable domain in full (rest from reference TRBV25-1 and TRBJ1-1): EADIYQTPRYLVIGTGKKITLECSQTMGHDKMYWYQQDPGMELHLIHYSYGVNSTEKGDLSSESTVSRIRTEHFPLTLESARPSHTSQYLCASSDRNTEAFFGQGTRLTVV.

The chain employs TRBV28 and TRBJ1-5; D uncertain. Germline CDR1 is MDHEN and CDR2 is SYDVKM. The CDR3 has 12 amino acids. Trimming cost V 2 bases and J 11 bases, with 10 bases left between them. For the CDR3, the DNA is TGTGCCAGCAGTTTACTTTCGACATCCCAGCATTTT. It codes for CASSLLSTSQHF.

V gene TRBV19 combines with J gene TRBJ1-1; weak D call: TRBD1 (5 bases). V shed 6 bases and J shed 3 bases, with 14 bases lying between them. There are 14 residues in the CDR3. Germline V gives CDR1 LNHDA, CDR2 SQIVND (reference sequence). CDR3 coding DNA: TGTGCCAGTAGATGGGGAGGGGAGGACACTGAAGCTTTCTTT. It codes for CASRWGGEDTEAFF.

The chain joins TRBV10-2 to TRBJ2-2; D unclear. Per germline, CDR1 WSHSY and CDR2 SAAADI. The CDR3 runs to 13 residues. V was pared by 6 bases and J by 8 bases, with 13 bases between. The CDR3 protein is CASRGPLPGELFF. The CDR3 coding sequence is TGCGCCAGCAGAGGTCCGTTACCGGGGGAGCTGTTTTTT.

The sample holds a few counts of this clone. The chain is built from TRBV27 and TRBJ2-5; 7 positions match TRBD1. The CDR3 totals 15 residues. The V segment lost 4 bases and the J segment 5 bases; nucleotides outside the gene matches: 10. Germline CDR1 and CDR2: MNHEY and SMNVEV (reference sequence). The CDR3 nucleotides read TGTGCCAGCAGTTCCCCCGCACAGGGGAAGGAGACCCAGTACTTC. Protein product: CASSSPAQGKETQYF.

This chain links TRBV5-1 with TRBJ2-7, with a possible D match to TRBD2 (6 bases). V lost 4 bases and J lost 6, with 17 bases in between. This CDR3 has 14 residues. The germline CDR1 and CDR2 sequences are SGHRS and YFSETQ. The DNA for the CDR3 is TGCGCCAGCAGCAGGCCGGCCGGGACTTCCGAGCAGTACTTC. Translating gives CASSRPAGTSEQYF.

The sample holds one count of this clone. The DNA of the CDR3 is TGTGCCAGCAGTGAAGCTAGGGGTACATACAATGAGCAGTTCTTC. The encoded protein is CASSEARGTYNEQFF. The gene calls are TRBV2 and TRBJ2-1; possibly TRBD1 for D (5 bases). The length of the CDR3 is 15 residues. In germline, CDR1 is SNHLY, CDR2 FYNNEI. V was shortened by 0 bases and J by 4 bases, with 10 bases between the two germline ends.

The rearrangement uses TRBV2 and TRBJ2-1, with a weak D call TRBD2 (6 bases). The CDR3 consists of 14 residues. Trimming removed 7 bases from V and 1 base from J, with 11 bases in between. Per the germline V gene, CDR1 is SNHLY and CDR2 is FYNNEI. CDR3 DNA sequence: TGTGCCAGCATCTTCAGCGGGTCCTACAATGAGCAGTTCTTC. It translates to CASIFSGSYNEQFF.

Concerning this clone itself: The sample carries other DNA sequences with the same CDR3. The V and J genes are TRBV7-2 and TRBJ1-2; D remains unclear. Germline assignment: CDR1 SGHTA and CDR2 FQGNSA. The CDR3 sequence is 14 residues long. V was cut by 5 bases and J by 1 base, with 11 bases left in between. In DNA form, the CDR3 reads TGTGCCAGCAGCCCCCAGCGGGATAACTATGGCTACACCTTC. Residues: CASSPQRDNYGYTF.

Points on this clone: The junction departs from the called germline gene at one end, perhaps through a read error. This rearrangement joins TRBV4-1 to TRBJ2-5; D gene unclear. The CDR3 loop spans 11 amino acids. Germline lookup yields CDR1 MGHRA and CDR2 YSYEKL. The CDR3 spells CASSQVGTQYF. For the CDR3, the DNA is TGTGCCAGCAGCCAAGTTGGGACCCAGTACTTC.

This clone showed up just once. The chain couples TRBV30 to TRBJ1-1, with a tentative D call TRBD1 (6 bases). The germline V gene encodes CDR1 GTSNPN and CDR2 SVGIG (reference sequence). The V end was cut by 2 bases, the J end by 7 bases, with 11 bases between. The CDR3 has 12 residues. Written as DNA, the CDR3 is TGTGCCTGGAGTAGAAAGGACAGTGAAGCTTTCTTT. Its protein is CAWSRKDSEAFF.

The V call is TRBV28, the J call TRBJ1-2; D unclear. The V gene lost 8 bases and the J gene lost 4 bases, with 23 bases spanning the gap. CDR3 length: 16 amino acids. The germline gives CDR1 MDHEN, CDR2 SYDVKM. This chain's CDR3 is CASHPLRASRTYGYTF. The CDR3 DNA is TGTGCCAGCCATCCCCTGAGGGCTAGCAGGACCTATGGCTACACCTTC.

V is TRBV5-4 and J is TRBJ2-7, with D unresolved. The germline gives CDR1 SGHNT, CDR2 YYREEE (reference sequence). With 1 base removed from V and 0 bases from J, the gap between germline ends came to 8 bases. The CDR3 is made up of 14 amino acids. CDR3 DNA: TGTGCCAGCAGCTTGAGGACGGGCTCCTACGAGCAGTACTTC. Its translation is CASSLRTGSYEQYF.

The chain is built from TRBV7-8 and TRBJ1-1; TRBD1 agrees at 7 bases. The CDR3 spans 15 residues. The germline CDR1 and CDR2 sequences are SGHVS and FQNEAQ. V was pared by 0 bases and J by 5 bases, with 6 bases of the junction left unmatched. CDR3 DNA: TGTGCCAGCAGCTTAGCGCTGGCAGGGGGAACTGAAGCTTTCTTT. This gives the protein CASSLALAGGTEAFF.

J is TRBJ2-2 and V is TRBV13; tentative D call: TRBD1 (5 bases). V was shortened by 5 bases and J by 6 bases, with 13 bases between the two germline ends. Looked up from germline, CDR1 is PRHDT and CDR2 is FYEKMQ (reference sequence). The CDR3 has 14 residues. CDR3 sequence reads: CASSVRVGAGELFF. The CDR3 DNA follows: TGTGCCAGCAGCGTCAGGGTGGGCGCCGGGGAGCTGTTTTTT.

The chain employs TRBV9 and TRBJ2-7, with D perhaps TRBD2 (5 bases). Germline CDR1 reads SGDLS; CDR2 reads YYNGEE. CDR3 length: 15 residues. The V and J ends lost 4 bases and 1 base respectively, with 15 bases between them. The CDR3: CASSPSGSLSYEQYF. Here the CDR3 DNA reads TGTGCCAGCAGCCCATCGGGGAGTTTGTCCTACGAGCAGTACTTC.

The chain links TRBV28 to TRBJ1-5, with 7 positions matching TRBD1. CDR1 MDHEN and CDR2 SYDVKM come from the germline V gene. The CDR3 length is 15 residues. Trimming removed 3 bases from V and 12 bases from J; junction bases left unmatched: 14. CDR3 protein: CASSLSNRGQWRQHF. The CDR3, as DNA: TGTGCCAGCAGTTTGTCCAACAGGGGACAGTGGCGCCAGCATTTT.